The 32 T cell receptor beta chains below were found in one sample sequenced in a study of siplizumab effects on memory and regulatory T cells. Data came from immunoSEQ multiplex PCR; TCRdb stores just in-frame clones and leaves some out. Found here are 90,000 to 120,000 clones, more than 85% of them singletons; the top ten hold just over 2.5%. The sample was CD4+ T cells sorted from blood. The receptors originated from a human donor in good health. Some clones in this sample may be carry-over from other donors' samples.

The gene calls are TRBV10-2 and TRBJ1-4, with D possibly being TRBD1 (5 bases). CDR1 is WSHSY, CDR2 SAAADI, per germline. The CDR3 length is 14 residues. The ends were cut back, 2 bases at V and 8 bases at J, with 12 bases in the middle. CDR3 DNA: TGCGCCAGCAGTGAGCAGGGATCGAGGGAAAAACTGTTTTTT. Residues: CASSEQGSREKLFF.

This chain links TRBV18 with TRBJ2-3; 14 positions match TRBD2. This CDR3 has 17 amino acids. Germline CDR1 and CDR2: KGHSH and LQKENI. V trimming: 6 bases; J trimming: 5 bases; junction bases outside the gene matches: 10. The CDR3 here is CASSAQGLAGVRDTQYF. The CDR3 DNA is TGTGCCAGCTCTGCACAGGGACTAGCGGGAGTTCGAGATACGCAGTATTTT.

This clone occurred once. The chain employs TRBV4-1 and TRBJ1-5; no firm D call. The CDR3 is 14 residues long. Germline loops: CDR1 MGHRA, CDR2 YSYEKL. V lost 4 bases and J lost 1, with 8 bases in between. The CDR3 is CASSPDTSNQPQHF. The CDR3 DNA is TGCGCCAGCAGCCCTGACACCAGCAATCAGCCCCAGCATTTT.

This chain connects TRBV4-1 to TRBJ2-7, with 11 bases lining up with TRBD2. Per germline, CDR1 MGHRA and CDR2 YSYEKL. There are 15 residues in the CDR3. With 3 bases clipped from V and 3 bases from J, the junction kept 4 bases outside the gene matches. The CDR3 bases are TGCGCCAGCAGCCAGCCCACTAGCGGGAGCTACGAGCAGTACTTC. As protein: CASSQPTSGSYEQYF.

The chain links TRBV5-6 to TRBJ1-1, with D unresolved. The CDR3 sequence is 16 residues long. Germline V gene lookup returns CDR1 SGHDT and CDR2 YYEEEE. V was trimmed by 0 bases and J by 1 base, leaving 13 bases between them. This CDR3 reads CASSLDMKQRNTEAFF. CDR3 in DNA: TGTGCCAGCAGCTTGGATATGAAGCAAAGGAACACTGAAGCTTTCTTT.

The V call is TRBV28, the J call TRBJ2-3; 8 nucleotides align to TRBD1. V was clipped by 3 bases and J by 2 bases; unmatched bases: 31. This CDR3 is 24 amino acids long. Germline V gene sequence: CDR1 MDHEN, CDR2 SYDVKM. CDR3 nucleotides: TGTGCCAGCAGTTTTGGAACATGGAACATGATCTCTTATTTTCAGGGGGCCGACACAGATACGCAGTATTTT. Its translation: CASSFGTWNMISYFQGADTDTQYF.

The chain employs TRBV27 and TRBJ2-1, with TRBD2 identical over 11 bases. CDR1 is MNHEY and CDR2 is SMNVEV in the germline V gene (reference sequence). V lost 5 bases and J lost 4; bases outside the gene matches: 10. The CDR3 extends over 17 amino acids. CDR3 sequence reads: CASSPRLAGPLYNEQFF. The CDR3 DNA is TGTGCCAGCAGTCCTAGACTAGCGGGACCTTTATACAATGAGCAGTTCTTC.

The V and J genes are TRBV19 and TRBJ2-2, with 7 bases fitting TRBD1. The CDR3 covers 13 residues. CDR1 is LNHDA, CDR2 SQIVND, per germline (reference sequence). With 9 bases clipped from V and 7 bases from J, the junction kept 8 bases outside the gene matches. The chain's CDR3 is CASTTGFGGELFF. In DNA, the CDR3 is TGTGCCAGCACGACAGGGTTTGGCGGGGAGCTGTTTTTT. Full variable domain (remainder filled in from reference TRBV19 and TRBJ2-2): DGGITQSPKYLFRKEGQNVTLSCEQNLNHDAMYWYRQDPGQGLRLIYYSQIVNDFQKGDIAEGYSVSREKKESFPLTVTSAQKNPTAFYLCASTTGFGGELFFGEGSRLTVL.

The chain is built from TRBV19 and TRBJ2-7, with no clear D. The CDR3 consists of 14 residues. CDR1 is LNHDA, CDR2 SQIVND, per germline (reference sequence). Deletions cut 2 bases from V and 5 bases from J, with 13 bases between. The CDR3 region is CASSIYKGNDEQYF. CDR3 bases: TGTGCCAGTAGTATATATAAGGGAAATGACGAGCAGTACTTC.

The V gene is TRBV7-9, the J gene TRBJ2-5, with D tentatively TRBD1 or TRBD2 (5 bases each). Germline CDR1 reads SEHNR; CDR2 reads FQNEAQ (reference sequence). This CDR3 region has 15 residues. Between the trimmed V and J ends, which lost 6 bases and 1 base, there was a span of 15 bases. CDR3 residues: CASSRTLGTQETQYF. CDR3 sequence (DNA): TGTGCCAGCAGTCGAACACTCGGGACCCAAGAGACCCAGTACTTC. The variable domain in full, completed from reference TRBV7-9 and TRBJ2-5, reads DTGVSQNPRHKITKRGQNVTFRCDPISEHNRLYWYRQTLGQGPEFLTYFQNEAQLEKSRLLSDRFSAERPKGSFSTLEIQRTEQGDSAMYLCASSRTLGTQETQYFGPGTRLLVL.

The chain employs TRBV5-1 and TRBJ1-1, with 9 bases identical to TRBD1. The V gene's germline CDR1 is SGHRS and CDR2 YFSETQ. The ends lost 4 bases at V and 5 bases at J; junction bases unmatched: 3. This CDR3 region has 13 residues. CDR3: CASSKGQGTEAFF. The CDR3 DNA reads as TGCGCCAGCAGCAAGGGACAGGGAACTGAAGCTTTCTTT.

Only a few counts were recorded for this clone. The chain employs TRBV29-1 and TRBJ1-1; 7 bases match TRBD1. The CDR3 extends over 13 amino acids. V lost 1 base, J lost 7 bases, and 6 bases stayed unmatched. Germline lookup yields CDR1 SQVTM and CDR2 ANQGSEA. The CDR3 bases are TGCAGCGTTGAAGTAAGATGGGACAGTGAAGCTTTCTTT. This translates into CSVEVRWDSEAFF.

The rearrangement links TRBV6-1 to TRBJ2-7; the match to TRBD1 covers 9 bases. With 8 bases clipped from V and 5 bases from J, the junction kept 10 bases outside the gene matches. Germline V gene lookup returns CDR1 MNHNS and CDR2 SASEGT. This CDR3 comprises 14 residues. As DNA, the CDR3 is TGTGCCAGCGACCTTCTGGACAGGGGCCACGAGCAGTACTTC. This sequence encodes CASDLLDRGHEQYF.

This chain joins TRBV11-3 and TRBJ2-7; 11 bases line up with TRBD1. The V gene end was trimmed by 3 bases and the J gene end by 4 bases; junction bases not matched to a gene: 5. The CDR3 is 15 residues long. Germline CDR1 reads SGHNT; CDR2 reads YENEEA. CDR3 bases: TGTGCCAGCAGCTTCGGACAGGGGGCAGCGTACGAGCAGTACTTC. Amino acids: CASSFGQGAAYEQYF.

This chain connects TRBV5-6 to TRBJ2-3; 7 bases are a match to TRBD2. The V segment lost 7 bases and the J segment 5 bases; nucleotides outside the gene matches: 7. CDR1 is SGHDT, CDR2 YYEEEE, per germline. CDR3 length: 13 residues. CDR3 bases: TGTGCCAGCCTGGCGGGAGTAAAAGATACGCAGTATTTT. This gives the protein CASLAGVKDTQYF.

This clone was found once. The chain employs TRBV25-1 and TRBJ1-2; 7 bases line up with TRBD1. The CDR3 sequence is 14 residues long. With V trimmed by 6 bases and J by 6 bases, 10 bases remained unmatched. Germline CDR1 reads MGHDK; CDR2 reads SYGVNS. In DNA, the CDR3 is TGTGCCAGCAGGGAAACAGGGGCGGAGGATGGCTACACCTTC. It specifies CASRETGAEDGYTF.

The rearrangement uses TRBV7-9 and TRBJ2-1; 9 bases are a match to TRBD2. Germline lookup yields CDR1 SEHNR and CDR2 FQNEAQ (reference sequence). Trimming at V came to 5 bases and at J to 9 bases, leaving 11 bases not matched to a gene. The CDR3 covers 15 residues. The CDR3 DNA follows: TGTGCCAGCAGCCTATTAGCGGGAGTTATGAGTGAGCAGTTCTTC. Translating it yields CASSLLAGVMSEQFF.

The V gene is TRBV25-1, the J gene TRBJ2-3; 11 bases agree with TRBD2. With 4 bases clipped from V and 0 bases from J, the junction kept 3 bases outside the gene matches. This CDR3 has 16 amino acids. Germline lookup yields CDR1 MGHDK and CDR2 SYGVNS. CDR3: CASSARLAGSTDTQYF. The CDR3 DNA sequence: TGTGCCAGCAGTGCACGACTAGCGGGAAGCACAGATACGCAGTATTTT. Complete variable domain (other parts from reference TRBV25-1 and TRBJ2-3): EADIYQTPRYLVIGTGKKITLECSQTMGHDKMYWYQQDPGMELHLIHYSYGVNSTEKGDLSSESTVSRIRTEHFPLTLESARPSHTSQYLCASSARLAGSTDTQYFGPGTRLTVL.

The V call is TRBV28, the J call TRBJ2-5, with TRBD1 matching over 7 bases. The germline gives CDR1 MDHEN, CDR2 SYDVKM. This CDR3 comprises 15 residues. V was pared by 3 bases and J by 2 bases, with 6 bases of the junction left unmatched. The CDR3 nucleotides read TGTGCCAGCAGTTTGGCAGGGGGAGTACAAGAGACCCAGTACTTC. Residues: CASSLAGGVQETQYF.

This clone was counted a few times. This sequence joins TRBV10-2 and TRBJ1-5; 11 bases match TRBD1. Germline V gene data show CDR1 as WSHSY and CDR2 as SAAADI. V gave up 2 bases and J gave up 6 bases; unmatched junction bases: 9. This CDR3 comprises 17 residues. CDR3: CASSEPPGQGGSQPQHF. The DNA for the CDR3 is TGCGCCAGCAGTGAGCCACCGGGACAGGGGGGTAGTCAGCCCCAGCATTTT.

The rearrangement links TRBV11-2 to TRBJ1-5, with a possible D match to TRBD1 (5 bases). Trimming cost V 5 bases and J 4 bases, with 9 bases left between them. Germline CDR1 and CDR2: SGHAT and FQNNGV. The CDR3 spans 13 residues. DNA of the CDR3: TGTGCCAGCAGCCTGGGGCTAAATCAGCCCCAGCATTTT. Its protein product is CASSLGLNQPQHF.

The rearrangement links TRBV18 to TRBJ2-3, with 7 bases that match TRBD1. CDR1 and CDR2 from the germline V gene are KGHSH and LQKENI. Germline trimming cut 6 bases from V and 2 bases from J; bases unmatched to any gene: 8. There are 15 residues in the CDR3. CDR3 amino acids: CASSLRDRDTDTQYF. The CDR3 coding sequence is TGTGCCAGCTCCCTCCGGGACAGAGACACAGATACGCAGTATTTT.

The genes are TRBV5-1 and TRBJ1-5; D unclear. The CDR3 consists of 16 residues. Germline loops: CDR1 SGHRS, CDR2 YFSETQ. Trimming pared 0 bases from V and 0 bases from J, leaving 10 bases between. CDR3 in DNA: TGCGCCAGCAGCTTGGCCGGGAGGGATAGCAATCAGCCCCAGCATTTT. This sequence encodes CASSLAGRDSNQPQHF.

The chain uses TRBV19 and TRBJ2-1; 7 bases map to TRBD1. CDR1 is LNHDA and CDR2 is SQIVND in the germline V gene (reference sequence). V gave up 6 bases and J gave up 4 bases; unmatched junction bases: 0. CDR3 size: 12 residues. CDR3 sequence: CASRGQYNEQFF. The CDR3 DNA follows: TGTGCCAGTAGGGGACAGTACAATGAGCAGTTCTTC.

The chain recombines TRBV6-4 with TRBJ1-2; tentative D call: TRBD1 (5 bases). V was shortened by 6 bases and J by 4 bases, with 15 bases between the two germline ends. CDR1 is MRHNA, CDR2 SNTAGT, per germline. CDR3 length equals 14 residues. The CDR3 region is CASRTSGNAYGYTF. The CDR3, as DNA: TGTGCCAGCAGAACGTCAGGGAACGCCTATGGCTACACCTTC.

The CDR3 coding sequence is TGTGCTAGTGGTTCAGGGACTAGCCCAGATACGCAGTATTTT. Translated: CASGSGTSPDTQYF. The chain couples TRBV12-5 to TRBJ2-3; TRBD2 matches 9 bases. Trimming cost V 4 bases and J 4 bases; bases outside gene matches: 3. Germline CDR1 and CDR2: LGHNT and FRNRAP. The CDR3 has 14 amino acids.

This chain joins TRBV19 and TRBJ1-3; 9 bases are a match to TRBD1. Per the germline V gene, CDR1 is LNHDA and CDR2 is SQIVND (reference sequence). This CDR3 has 13 residues. The V segment lost 10 bases and the J segment 2 bases; nucleotides outside the gene matches: 3. Here the CDR3 reads CATGQGAGNTIYF. CDR3 nucleotide sequence: TGTGCCACGGGACAGGGTGCTGGAAACACCATATATTTT.

This clone has a handful of counts. This chain uses TRBV18 with TRBJ1-3; unclear D gene. Trimming cost V 6 bases and J 0 bases, with 9 bases left between them. The CDR3 spans 14 residues. Germline V gene data show CDR1 as KGHSH and CDR2 as LQKENI. As DNA, the CDR3 is TGTGCCAGCTCTCCTCCGTTCTCTGGAAACACCATATATTTT. Its translation is CASSPPFSGNTIYF.

With respect to this clone: A read error may account for a junction end that differs from germline. The V and J genes are TRBV7-7 and TRBJ2-5; 7 bases align to TRBD2. The CDR3 extends over 13 amino acids. CDR1 is SSHAT and CDR2 is FNYEAQ in the germline V gene (reference sequence). The CDR3 DNA is TGTGCTAGCAGTCTAGCGGAACAAGAGACCCAGTACTTC. Residues: CASSLAEQETQYF.

This rearrangement joins TRBV7-2 to TRBJ2-7; D is undetermined. This CDR3 spans 15 amino acids. Germline V gene lookup returns CDR1 SGHTA and CDR2 FQGNSA. Between the trimmed V and J ends, which lost 3 bases and 1 base, there was a span of 13 bases. The CDR3 coding sequence is TGTGCCAGCAGCTTTGAGGTCCTACGGTCCTACGAGCAGTACTTC. This encodes CASSFEVLRSYEQYF. Variable domain in full (rest from reference TRBV7-2 and TRBJ2-7): GAGVSQSPSNKVTEKGKDVELRCDPISGHTALYWYRQSLGQGLEFLIYFQGNSAPDKSGLPSDRFSAERTGGSVSTLTIQRTQQEDSAVYLCASSFEVLRSYEQYFGPGTRLTVT.

The chain links TRBV5-1 to TRBJ1-3; D not certain. The germline CDR1 and CDR2 sequences are SGHRS and YFSETQ. V was pared by 0 bases and J by 7 bases, with 8 bases between. This CDR3 comprises 13 residues. The CDR3 sequence is CASSLADLNTIYF. The CDR3 nucleotides are TGCGCCAGCAGCTTGGCCGACCTCAACACCATATATTTT.

This clone was seen once. The V call is TRBV27, the J call TRBJ2-7, with D possibly being TRBD1 (5 bases). CDR1 is MNHEY, CDR2 SMNVEV, per germline (reference sequence). Trimming cost V 0 bases and J 5 bases, with 17 bases left between them. The CDR3 loop spans 16 amino acids. The CDR3, as DNA: TGTGCCAGCAGTTTATCTATCTCGCCGTACAGGAACGAGCAGTACTTC. Translation: CASSLSISPYRNEQYF.